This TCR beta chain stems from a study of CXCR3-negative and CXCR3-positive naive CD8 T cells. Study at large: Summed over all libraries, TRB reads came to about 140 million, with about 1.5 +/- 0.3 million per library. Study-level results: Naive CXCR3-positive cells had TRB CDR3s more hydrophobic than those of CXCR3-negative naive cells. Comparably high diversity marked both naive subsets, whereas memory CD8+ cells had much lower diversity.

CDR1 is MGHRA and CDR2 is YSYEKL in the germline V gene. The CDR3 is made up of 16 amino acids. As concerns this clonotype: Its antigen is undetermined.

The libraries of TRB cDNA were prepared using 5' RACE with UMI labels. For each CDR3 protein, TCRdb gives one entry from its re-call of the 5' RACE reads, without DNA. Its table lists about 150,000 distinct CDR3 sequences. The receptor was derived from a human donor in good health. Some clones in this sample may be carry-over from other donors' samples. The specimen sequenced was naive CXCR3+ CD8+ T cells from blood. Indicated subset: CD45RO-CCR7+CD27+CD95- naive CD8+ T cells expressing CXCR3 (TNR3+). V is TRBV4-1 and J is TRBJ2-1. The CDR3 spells CASSHSDGFIANEQFF.